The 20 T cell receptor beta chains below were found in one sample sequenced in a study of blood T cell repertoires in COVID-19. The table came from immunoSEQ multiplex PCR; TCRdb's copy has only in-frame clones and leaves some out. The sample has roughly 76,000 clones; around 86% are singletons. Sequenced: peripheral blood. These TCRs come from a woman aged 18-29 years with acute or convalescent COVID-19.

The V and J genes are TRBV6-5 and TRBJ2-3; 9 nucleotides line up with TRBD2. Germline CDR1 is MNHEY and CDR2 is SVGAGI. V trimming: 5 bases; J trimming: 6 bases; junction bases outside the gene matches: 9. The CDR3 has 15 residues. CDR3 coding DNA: TGTGCCAGCAGTCAGACTAGCGGATCCCAGGATACGCAGTATTTT. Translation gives CASSQTSGSQDTQYF.

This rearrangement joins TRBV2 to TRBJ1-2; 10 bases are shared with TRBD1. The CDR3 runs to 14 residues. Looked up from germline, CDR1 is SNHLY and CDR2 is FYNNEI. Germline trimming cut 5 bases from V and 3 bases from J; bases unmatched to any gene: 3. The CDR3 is CASSRQGADYGYTF. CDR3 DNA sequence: TGTGCCAGCAGTCGACAGGGGGCGGACTATGGCTACACCTTC.

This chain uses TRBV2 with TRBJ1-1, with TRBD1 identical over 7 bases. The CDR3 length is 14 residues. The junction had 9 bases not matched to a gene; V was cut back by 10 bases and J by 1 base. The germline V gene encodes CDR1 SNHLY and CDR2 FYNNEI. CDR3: CATTGDGANTEAFF. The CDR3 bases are TGTGCCACCACAGGGGATGGCGCGAACACTGAAGCTTTCTTT. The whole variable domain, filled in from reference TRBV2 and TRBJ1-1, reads EPEVTQTPSHQVTQMGQEVILRCVPISNHLYFYWYRQILGQKVEFLVSFYNNEISEKSEIFDDQFSVERPDGSNFTLKIRSTKLEDSAMYFCATTGDGANTEAFFGQGTRLTVV.

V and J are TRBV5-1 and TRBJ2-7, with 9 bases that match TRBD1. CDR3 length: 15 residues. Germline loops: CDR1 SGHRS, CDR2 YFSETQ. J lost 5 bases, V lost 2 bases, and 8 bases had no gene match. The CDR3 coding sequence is TGCGCCAGCAGCTTAAATACAGGGGGCATGAACGAGCAGTACTTC. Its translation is CASSLNTGGMNEQYF. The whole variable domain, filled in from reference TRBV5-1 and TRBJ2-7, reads KAGVTQTPRYLIKTRGQQVTLSCSPISGHRSVSWYQQTPGQGLQFLFEYFSETQRNKGNFPGRFSGRQFSNSRSEMNVSTLELGDSALYLCASSLNTGGMNEQYFGPGTRLTVT.

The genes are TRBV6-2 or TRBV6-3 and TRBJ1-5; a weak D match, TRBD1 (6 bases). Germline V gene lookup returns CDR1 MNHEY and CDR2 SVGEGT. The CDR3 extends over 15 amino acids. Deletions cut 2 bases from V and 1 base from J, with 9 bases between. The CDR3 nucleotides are TGTGCCAGCAGTTACCAGGGGCCGAGCAATCAGCCCCAGCATTTT. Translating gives CASSYQGPSNQPQHF.

The CDR3 loop is CASSVGQGRDEQFF. CDR3 nucleotide sequence: TGTGCCAGCAGCGTAGGCCAGGGGAGGGATGAGCAGTTCTTC. The chain recombines TRBV9 with TRBJ2-1; the D gene is possibly TRBD2 (7 bases). The V end was cut by 0 bases, the J end by 8 bases, with 12 bases between. The CDR3 sequence is 14 residues long. Germline V gene lookup returns CDR1 SGDLS and CDR2 YYNGEE.

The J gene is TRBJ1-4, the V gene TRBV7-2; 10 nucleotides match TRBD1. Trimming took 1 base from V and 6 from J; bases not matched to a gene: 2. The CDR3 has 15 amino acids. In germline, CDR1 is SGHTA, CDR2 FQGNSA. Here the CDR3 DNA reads TGTGCCAGCAGCTTAGTTGGGACAGGGGATGAAAAACTGTTTTTT. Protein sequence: CASSLVGTGDEKLFF. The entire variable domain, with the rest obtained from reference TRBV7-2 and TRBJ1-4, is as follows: GAGVSQSPSNKVTEKGKDVELRCDPISGHTALYWYRQSLGQGLEFLIYFQGNSAPDKSGLPSDRFSAERTGGSVSTLTIQRTQQEDSAVYLCASSLVGTGDEKLFFGSGTQLSVL.

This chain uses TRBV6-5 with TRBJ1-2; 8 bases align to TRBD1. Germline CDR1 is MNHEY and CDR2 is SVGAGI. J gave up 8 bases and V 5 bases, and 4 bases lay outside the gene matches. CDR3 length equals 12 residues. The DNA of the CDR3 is TGTGCCAGCAGTCGGACAGGGTTAGGCTACACCTTC. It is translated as CASSRTGLGYTF.

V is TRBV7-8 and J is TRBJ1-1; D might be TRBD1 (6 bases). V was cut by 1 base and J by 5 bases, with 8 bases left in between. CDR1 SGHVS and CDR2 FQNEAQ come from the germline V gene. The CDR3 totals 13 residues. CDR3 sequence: CASSLEGGTEAFF. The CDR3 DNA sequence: TGTGCCAGCAGCTTAGAGGGGGGGACTGAAGCTTTCTTT.

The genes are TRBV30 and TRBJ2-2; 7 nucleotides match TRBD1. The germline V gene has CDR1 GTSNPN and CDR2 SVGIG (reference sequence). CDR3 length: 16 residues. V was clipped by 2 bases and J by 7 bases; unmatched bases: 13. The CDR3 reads CAWSLTGTVMVGELFF. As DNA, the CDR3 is TGTGCCTGGAGTCTTACGGGGACAGTTATGGTCGGGGAGCTGTTTTTT.

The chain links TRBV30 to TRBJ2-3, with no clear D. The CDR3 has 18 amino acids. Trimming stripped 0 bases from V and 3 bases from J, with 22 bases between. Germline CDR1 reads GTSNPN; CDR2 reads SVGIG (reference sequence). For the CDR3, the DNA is TGTGCCTGGAGTGTACCGGCGGCAACAATCCTTGGGACAGATACGCAGTATTTT. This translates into CAWSVPAATILGTDTQYF.

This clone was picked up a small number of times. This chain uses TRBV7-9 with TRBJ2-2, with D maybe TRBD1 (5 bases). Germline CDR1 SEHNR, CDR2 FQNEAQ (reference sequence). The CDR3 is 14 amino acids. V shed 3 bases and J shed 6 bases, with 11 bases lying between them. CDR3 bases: TGTGCCAGCAGCTTCTCAGGGCGGCCCGGGGAGCTGTTTTTT. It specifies CASSFSGRPGELFF.

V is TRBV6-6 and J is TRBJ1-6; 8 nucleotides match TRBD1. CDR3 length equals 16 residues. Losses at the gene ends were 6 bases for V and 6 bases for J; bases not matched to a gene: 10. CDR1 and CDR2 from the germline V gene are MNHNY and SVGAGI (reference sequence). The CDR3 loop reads CASRANRGSSNSPLHF. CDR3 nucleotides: TGTGCCAGCAGGGCTAACAGGGGGTCTAGTAATTCACCCCTCCACTTT.

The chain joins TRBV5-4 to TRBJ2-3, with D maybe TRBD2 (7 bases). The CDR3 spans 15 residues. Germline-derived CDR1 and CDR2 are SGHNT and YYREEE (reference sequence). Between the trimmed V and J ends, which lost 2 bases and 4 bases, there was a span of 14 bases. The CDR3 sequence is CASSFLGGRPDTQYF. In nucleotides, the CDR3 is TGTGCCAGCAGCTTTTTGGGGGGGCGCCCAGATACGCAGTATTTT.

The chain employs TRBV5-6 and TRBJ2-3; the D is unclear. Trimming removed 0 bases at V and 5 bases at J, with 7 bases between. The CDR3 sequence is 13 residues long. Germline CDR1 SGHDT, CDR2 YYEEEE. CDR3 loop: CASSLALEDTQYF. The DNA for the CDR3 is TGTGCCAGCAGCTTGGCGCTAGAAGATACGCAGTATTTT. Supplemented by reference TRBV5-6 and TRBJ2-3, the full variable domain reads DAGVTQSPTHLIKTRGQQVTLRCSPKSGHDTVSWYQQALGQGPQFIFQYYEEEERQRGNFPDRFSGHQFPNYSSELNVNALLLGDSALYLCASSLALEDTQYFGPGTRLTVL.

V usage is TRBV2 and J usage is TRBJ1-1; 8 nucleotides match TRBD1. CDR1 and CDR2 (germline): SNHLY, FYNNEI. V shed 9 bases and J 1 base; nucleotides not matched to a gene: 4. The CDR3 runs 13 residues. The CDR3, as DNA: TGTGCCAGGGGGGGGACAGGGAACACTGAAGCTTTCTTT. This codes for CARGGTGNTEAFF. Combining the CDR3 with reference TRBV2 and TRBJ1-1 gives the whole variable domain EPEVTQTPSHQVTQMGQEVILRCVPISNHLYFYWYRQILGQKVEFLVSFYNNEISEKSEIFDDQFSVERPDGSNFTLKIRSTKLEDSAMYFCARGGTGNTEAFFGQGTRLTVV.

The DNA for the CDR3 is TGTGCCAGCAGTTTACGGGGATACAATTCACCCCTCCACTTT. Translated, it gives CASSLRGYNSPLHF. The V and J genes are TRBV28 and TRBJ1-6, with unresolved D. Germline assignment: CDR1 MDHEN and CDR2 SYDVKM. V lost 2 bases and J lost 7, with 9 bases in between. The CDR3 has 14 residues.

In DNA form, the CDR3 reads TGCGCCAGCAGCAGGACCACAGGACAAGTAGGGTCACCCCTCCACTTT. Encoded protein: CASSRTTGQVGSPLHF. J is TRBJ1-6 and V is TRBV5-1, with a possible D match to TRBD1 (5 bases). V lost 4 bases and J lost 10, with 21 bases in between. Germline loops: CDR1 SGHRS, CDR2 YFSETQ. This CDR3 contains 16 residues.

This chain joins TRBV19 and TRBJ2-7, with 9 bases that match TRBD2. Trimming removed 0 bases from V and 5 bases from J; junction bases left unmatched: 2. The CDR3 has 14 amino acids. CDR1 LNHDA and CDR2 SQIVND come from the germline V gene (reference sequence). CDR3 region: CASSIDSGSNEQYF. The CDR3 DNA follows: TGTGCCAGTAGTATAGATAGCGGGAGCAACGAGCAGTACTTC.

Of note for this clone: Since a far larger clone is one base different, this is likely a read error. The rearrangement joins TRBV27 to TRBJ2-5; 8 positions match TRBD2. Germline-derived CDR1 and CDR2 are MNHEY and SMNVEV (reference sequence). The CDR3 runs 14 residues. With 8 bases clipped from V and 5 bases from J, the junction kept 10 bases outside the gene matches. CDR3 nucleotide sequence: TGTGCCAGCTGTTCGGGGGGGGTGGTTGAGACCCAGTACTTC. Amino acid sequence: CASCSGGVVETQYF.